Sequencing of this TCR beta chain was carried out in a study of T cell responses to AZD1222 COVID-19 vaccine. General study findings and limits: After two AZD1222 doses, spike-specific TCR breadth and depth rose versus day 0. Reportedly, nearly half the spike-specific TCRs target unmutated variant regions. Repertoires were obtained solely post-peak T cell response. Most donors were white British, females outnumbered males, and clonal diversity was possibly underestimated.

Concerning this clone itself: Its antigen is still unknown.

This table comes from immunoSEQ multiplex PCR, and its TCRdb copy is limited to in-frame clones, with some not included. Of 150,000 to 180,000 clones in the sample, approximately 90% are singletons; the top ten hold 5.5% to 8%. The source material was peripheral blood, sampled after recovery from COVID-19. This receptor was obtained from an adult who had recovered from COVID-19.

The CDR3 sequence is CASSQARTYEKLFF. CDR3 bases: TGTGCCAGCAGCCAGGCACGTACCTATGAAAAACTGTTTTTT. The chain carries TRBV4-2 and TRBJ1-4; D call uncertain. Germline CDR1 is LGHNA and CDR2 is YNFKEQ. This CDR3 contains 14 residues. V was shortened by 3 bases and J by 6 bases, with 11 bases between the two germline ends.